Reported below is one T cell receptor beta chain. Its target is not known. The sample holds other DNA sequences that translate to the same CDR3. Sequencing used immunoSEQ multiplex PCR; TCRdb keeps in-frame clones, though not all of them. Of 65,000 to 95,000 clones in the sample, more than 75% were seen once. The data originate from a study of OX40 agonist ivuxolimab in advanced cancers. V dropped 6 bases and J dropped 1 base, with 8 bases sitting between them. This CDR3 is built from 13 residues. Germline V CDR1 and CDR2: SEHNR, FQNEAQ (reference sequence). Overall study results and limits: Researchers report that CD8+ T cells had, on average, more expanded clones than CD4+. In the 0.1 to 3.0 mg/kg range, CD4+ and CD8+ blood T cells had expanded clonally by week 6.

The chain links TRBV7-9 to TRBJ2-3; possible D gene TRBD1, 5 bases. This material consisted of CD4+ or CD8+ T cells sorted from blood, taken in a trial of the OX40 agonist ivuxolimab. This receptor was obtained from an adult with an advanced solid tumor such as melanoma, head and neck, liver or kidney cancer. In nucleotides, the CDR3 is TGTGCCAGCAGAAAGACAGGCACAGATACGCAGTATTTT. Its protein is CASRKTGTDTQYF.